This T cell receptor (beta chain) was recorded in a study of shared clonotypes between healthy human individuals (dated by TCRdb to about 2020). Study-wide context: The cohort comprised a couple of women and a few men aged 18 to 49 years. For each donor, CD4 naive and CD4 memory were each run on three plates, CD8 naive on two plates, and CD8 memory on one plate. To estimate repertoire size and how much clonotype sharing occurs between individuals, the study deeply sequenced the blood TCR repertoires of roughly 5 healthy adults. To increase sequencing depth and limit assay-specific biases, TCR repertoire library preparation and sequencing were carried out by different laboratories using diverse techniques. Each donor's leukapheresis produced roughly between roughly 0.85 and 10 billion PBMCs. Broader findings and caveats from the paper: Pairwise subsampling indicated that sequencing depth was expected to affect the degree of clonotype sharing among donors. Sharing across a few donors was observed for approximately 5% of naive CD4, about 3.2% of naive CD8, 2% to 2.5% of memory CD4, and roughly 0.43% of memory CD8 clonotypes. Compared with non-shared clonotypes, clonotypes shared by all four sorted-subset donors had higher generation probabilities. Larger estimated clonotype richness was generally found for naive subsets than for memory subsets. Sampling was restricted to blood, and TCR repertoires in tissue are likely to differ from TCR repertoires in blood. Incomplete sequencing was indicated by rarefaction of sorted-subset datasets, despite the large sequencing depth. The small number of donors limited the genetic and exposure-history diversity represented.

Healthy HIV-negative adults with no recently reported acute infections or vaccinations were included as donors. Every donor was a Caucasian adult residing in Nashville, Tennessee, USA. CD8 memory samples combined magnetically selected CD45RO+ cells with CCR7-negative CD45RA+ effector memory (TemRA) cells. After blood collection by leukapheresis, PBMCs were isolated using Ficoll-Histopaque density gradient centrifugation and then cryopreserved in the vapor phase of liquid nitrogen. Analytical flow cytometry was used to check the purity and quantity of each magnetically sorted T cell population. Each sorted fraction had its genomic DNA isolated and then quantified by UV absorbance on a Nanodrop 2000c. CDR1 MNHEY and CDR2 SMNVEV were looked up in the germline V gene (reference sequence). From cysteine to phenylalanine, the CDR3 is 14 amino acids long. Only the CDR3 DNA is retained, 42 bases long and in frame from the first base. Trimming takes 8 bases off V and 8 bases off J; junction bases not matched to a gene: 12.

Comments on this clone: It lacks a known antigen. No qualities accompany the bases; no much larger clone lies one base away.

TCR CDR3 regions were amplified from genomic DNA by multiplex PCR using the deep immunoSEQ assay. For each cell subset, the extracted genomic DNA was distributed evenly across all wells of several immunoSEQ 96-well plates, and each plate served as one replicate. For sorted subsets, approximately 190 ng genomic DNA, equal to about 30,000 T cell genomes, was loaded into each replicate PCR. The purified libraries were quantified using a Qubit 3.0 fluorometer, sized with a Bioanalyzer 2100, and then quantified again using the KAPA Library Quantification kit. Every immunoSEQ 96-well plate was sequenced on a separate single-read 150-cycle Illumina NextSeq 550 flow cell. The study's processing was this. Because only junctional sequences without quality scores were contained in the immunoSEQ output, filtering matching that applied to full-length reads could not be performed. To assign V/J genes and CDR3, sequences were annotated using PyIR, a Python wrapper for IgBLAST v1.9, with IMGT germline references. Reads were filtered out if the reads had weak V/J assignments (E-value above 1e-6), no CDR3, stop codons, out-of-frame junctions, or ambiguous translated residues. V3J clonotypes were defined as sequences sharing an identical inferred V gene, J gene, and CDR3 amino acid sequence. The percentage overlap between two repertoires was calculated by dividing the number of shared unique clonotypes by the size of the smaller repertoire. RTK rarefaction, the Chao1 estimator, and Recon v2.1 estimates of unobserved clonotypes were used to assess repertoire richness. Generation probabilities for all TCRbeta clonotypes obtained by the gDNA method from several donors were computed using OLGA. As stored in TCRdb, this immuneACCESS dataset retains in-frame rearrangements with V and J assigned. A fraction of the clones does not appear; measured against another copy, unresolved V genes explain less than half of the discrepancy, and the remainder lacks a known reason. For V, J and clone size, that table is used; D and trimming come from the DNA. Counted in this sample were about 120,000 clones; about two thirds of them appeared once. Of the sample, 20% to 25% falls within the top ten clones.

The source material was memory CD8+ T cells sorted from blood. The cell subset or site label of this sample denotes: CD45RO+ cells pooled with CCR7-negative TemRA cells. The source of this sequence is a woman aged 25 to 39 in good health. Recombination linked TRBV27 to TRBJ2-1, with 7 bases matching TRBD2. The nucleotide sequence reads as follows: TGTGCCAGCGGGAGGGTAAGCTTTTCAGATGAGCAGTTCTTC. Its protein is CASGRVSFSDEQFF.